Listed below are T cell receptor beta chains from one sample, sequenced in a study of shared clonotypes between healthy human individuals. Produced via immunoSEQ multiplex PCR; TCRdb's table is partial and in-frame only. The sample holds a few million clones; approximately 90% are singletons and the top ten take 0.3% to 0.45%. Sequenced input: naive CD4+ T cells from PBMCs. These receptor sequences come from a man between 18 and 29 years old in good health. Some clones in this sample may be carry-over from other donors' samples. CDR3s include the opening cysteine and the closing phenylalanine or tryptophan. The order of the fields is CDR3 length, J gene, clone size, D gene, V gene, CDR3 protein, CDR3 DNA. The D gene is left open where the match is weak. Part of the rows lack a size; the others show once, few, many or a class for expanded clones.

16 | TRBJ2-1 | NA | NA | TRBV7-6 | CASSLVWTATYNEQFF | TGTGCCAGCAGCTTAGTCTGGACAGCCACCTACAATGAGCAGTTCTTC
14 | TRBJ1-5 | NA | NA | TRBV27 | CASSRTQGQQPQHF | TGTGCCAGCAGTCGAACCCAGGGTCAGCAGCCCCAGCATTTT
15 | TRBJ2-2 | NA | NA | TRBV9 | CASSVEGLRTGELFF | TGTGCCAGCAGCGTAGAGGGTCTGAGGACCGGGGAGCTGTTTTTT
14 | TRBJ1-1 | NA | NA | TRBV6-1 | CASSEAGGNTEAFF | TGTGCCAGCAGTGAAGCTGGGGGGAACACTGAAGCTTTCTTT
12 | TRBJ2-5 | NA | NA | TRBV5-1 | CASSFQGETQYF | TGCGCCAGCAGCTTTCAGGGAGAGACCCAGTACTTC
14 | TRBJ2-7 | NA | NA | TRBV6-5 | CASSYKSPSYEQYF | TGTGCCAGCAGTTACAAGTCGCCGTCCTACGAGCAGTACTTC
13 | TRBJ1-2 | NA | TRBD1 | TRBV19 | CASSVTGGYGYTF | TGTGCCAGTAGTGTGACAGGGGGCTATGGCTACACCTTC
15 | TRBJ1-3 | NA | NA | TRBV2 | CASSSNRYSGNTIYF | TGTGCCAGCAGCAGTAACCGATACTCTGGAAACACCATATATTTT
14 | TRBJ2-5 | NA | NA | TRBV21-1 | CASRGRTFQETQYF | TGTGCCAGCAGGGGGCGGACATTTCAAGAGACCCAGTACTTC
15 | TRBJ1-6 | NA | TRBD1 | TRBV7-2 | CASSPRRDRGSPLHF | TGTGCCAGCAGCCCCCGCCGGGACAGGGGTTCACCCCTCCACTTT
14 | TRBJ2-2 | NA | NA | TRBV6-5 | CASSYSGGTGELFF | TGTGCCAGCAGTTACAGTGGAGGCACCGGGGAGCTGTTTTTT
15 | TRBJ2-6 | NA | NA | TRBV5-1 | CASSLDPSGANVLTF | TGCGCCAGCAGCTTGGACCCGTCTGGGGCCAACGTCCTGACTTTC
15 | TRBJ2-2 | NA | TRBD2 | TRBV28 | CASRGGTTGFGELFF | TGTGCCAGCAGGGGGGGGACGACCGGGTTCGGGGAGCTGTTTTTT
15 | TRBJ1-5 | NA | TRBD1 | TRBV7-9 | CASSPTGGLVQPQHF | TGTGCCAGCAGTCCCACAGGGGGCTTGGTTCAGCCCCAGCATTTT
16 | TRBJ1-4 | NA | NA | TRBV4-2 | CASSQEGELGNEKLFF | TGTGCCAGCAGCCAAGAGGGGGAATTGGGTAATGAAAAACTGTTTTTT
16 | TRBJ2-1 | NA | NA | TRBV2 | CASSRKNGGAGNEQFF | TGTGCCAGCAGTCGAAAGAACGGGGGCGCAGGGAATGAGCAGTTCTTC
12 | TRBJ2-5 | NA | NA | TRBV6-5 | CASRRTEETQYF | TGTGCCAGCAGAAGGACAGAGGAGACCCAGTACTTC
16 | TRBJ2-5 | NA | NA | TRBV11-2 | CASSLPPLGDRETQYF | TGTGCCAGCAGCTTACCCCCTTTGGGGGATAGAGAGACCCAGTACTTC
14 | TRBJ2-7 | NA | TRBD1 | TRBV15 | CATSRDLDRGEQYF | TGTGCCACCAGCAGAGATCTCGACAGGGGCGAGCAGTACTTC
13 | TRBJ2-5 | once | NA | TRBV6-6 | CASGAGSGETQYF | TGTGCCAGCGGGGCAGGGTCAGGGGAGACCCAGTACTTC
14 | TRBJ1-5 | once | NA | TRBV6-1 | CASLELIGNQPQHF | TGTGCCAGCCTGGAGCTAATAGGCAATCAGCCCCAGCATTTT
18 | TRBJ2-1 | NA | NA | TRBV5-1 | CASSFGISRGQKRGEQFF | TGCGCCAGCAGCTTCGGGATTAGCCGGGGCCAAAAACGGGGTGAGCAGTTCTTC
13 | TRBJ2-2 | NA | NA | TRBV10-2 | CASNRELNGELFF | TGCGCCAGCAACAGGGAACTGAACGGGGAGCTGTTTTTT
18 | TRBJ2-6 | NA | TRBD1 | TRBV18 | CASSPLGQGDAGANVLTF | TGTGCCAGCTCACCCTTGGGACAGGGTGATGCTGGGGCCAACGTCCTGACTTTC
16 | TRBJ2-4 | NA | TRBD2 | TRBV4-1 | CASSPGWGGAKNIQYF | TGCGCCAGCAGCCCCGGATGGGGGGGAGCCAAAAACATTCAGTACTTC
12 | TRBJ1-2 | NA | NA | TRBV19 | CASSTTGSGYTF | TGTGCCAGTAGTACCACAGGGTCCGGCTACACCTTC
11 | TRBJ2-7 | NA | NA | TRBV2 | CASSFSYEQYF | TGTGCCAGCAGTTTCTCCTACGAGCAGTACTTC
14 | TRBJ2-2 | NA | NA | TRBV6-4 | CASRPEGQGGELFF | TGTGCCAGCAGGCCGGAGGGGCAGGGCGGGGAGCTGTTTTTT
15 | TRBJ2-1 | NA | NA | TRBV2 | CASSGALAWDNEQFF | TGTGCCAGCAGTGGGGCACTAGCATGGGATAATGAGCAGTTCTTC
13 | TRBJ2-5 | NA | NA | TRBV6-1 | CASRKDQGETQYF | TGTGCCAGCAGGAAAGACCAGGGGGAGACCCAGTACTTC
16 | TRBJ2-5 | NA | TRBD1 | TRBV6-5 | CASSYSVGTAQETQYF | TGTGCCAGCAGTTACTCGGTTGGGACAGCCCAAGAGACCCAGTACTTC
14 | TRBJ2-2 | NA | TRBD2 | TRBV4-2 | CASSRTGGTGELFF | TGTGCCAGCAGCCGAACCGGGGGGACGGGGGAGCTGTTTTTT
14 | TRBJ1-2 | NA | NA | TRBV7-9 | CASSLGANRYGYTF | TGTGCCAGCAGCTTAGGGGCTAATCGCTATGGCTACACCTTC
13 | TRBJ2-7 | NA | NA | TRBV9 | CASSVASRGEQYF | TGTGCCAGCAGCGTAGCGTCGCGGGGAGAGCAGTACTTC
15 | TRBJ2-1 | once | NA | TRBV18 | CASSLQGSGYNEQFF | TGTGCCAGCTCACTACAGGGATCAGGCTACAATGAGCAGTTCTTC
12 | TRBJ2-5 | few | NA | TRBV11-3 | CASSSSQETQYF | TGTGCCAGCAGCTCAAGCCAGGAGACCCAGTACTTC
14 | TRBJ2-7 | NA | NA | TRBV7-2 | CASTEAGASYEQYF | TGTGCCAGCACGGAGGCAGGGGCTTCGTACGAGCAGTACTTC
14 | TRBJ1-5 | once | NA | TRBV28 | CASSLTGSRQPQHF | TGTGCCAGCAGTTTAACAGGGAGTCGTCAGCCCCAGCATTTT
12 | TRBJ2-5 | NA | NA | TRBV5-4 | CASSRRAETQYF | TGTGCCAGCAGTCGCCGCGCAGAGACCCAGTACTTC
13 | TRBJ1-5 | NA | NA | TRBV6-6 | CASSYGSNQPQHF | TGTGCCAGCAGTTACGGTAGCAATCAGCCCCAGCATTTT
15 | TRBJ2-5 | NA | TRBD2 | TRBV7-3 | CASSRLAGARETQYF | TGTGCCAGCAGCCGACTAGCGGGAGCCCGAGAGACCCAGTACTTC
15 | TRBJ1-2 | NA | NA | TRBV7-2 | CASSLGQDLPYGYTF | TGTGCCAGCAGCTTAGGGCAGGATTTGCCCTATGGCTACACCTTC
15 | TRBJ2-1 | NA | TRBD2 | TRBV6-4 | CASSVAGDVRNEQFF | TGTGCCAGCTCCGTAGCGGGGGACGTGAGGAATGAGCAGTTCTTC
19 | TRBJ2-3 | NA | TRBD2 | TRBV18 | CASSSSPPSAGGSTDTQYF | TGTGCCAGCTCCTCGAGTCCCCCTTCGGCGGGAGGGAGCACAGATACGCAGTATTTT
14 | TRBJ2-1 | once | TRBD2 | TRBV6-6 | CASGAAGTYNEQFF | TGTGCCAGCGGGGCAGCGGGAACTTACAATGAGCAGTTCTTC
15 | TRBJ2-1 | few | TRBD1 | TRBV9 | CASSATGGPYNEQFF | TGTGCCAGCAGCGCGACAGGGGGCCCTTACAATGAGCAGTTCTTC
15 | TRBJ2-2 | NA | TRBD2 | TRBV29-1 | CSVLTSGINTGELFF | TGCAGCGTCTTAACTAGCGGGATAAACACCGGGGAGCTGTTTTTT
14 | TRBJ1-4 | NA | TRBD1 | TRBV5-8 | CASGKGQINEKLFF | TGTGCCAGCGGAAAGGGACAGATAAATGAAAAACTGTTTTTT
13 | TRBJ2-7 | NA | NA | TRBV7-9 | CADGGGQSYEQYF | TGTGCCGACGGTGGGGGGCAGTCTTACGAGCAGTACTTC